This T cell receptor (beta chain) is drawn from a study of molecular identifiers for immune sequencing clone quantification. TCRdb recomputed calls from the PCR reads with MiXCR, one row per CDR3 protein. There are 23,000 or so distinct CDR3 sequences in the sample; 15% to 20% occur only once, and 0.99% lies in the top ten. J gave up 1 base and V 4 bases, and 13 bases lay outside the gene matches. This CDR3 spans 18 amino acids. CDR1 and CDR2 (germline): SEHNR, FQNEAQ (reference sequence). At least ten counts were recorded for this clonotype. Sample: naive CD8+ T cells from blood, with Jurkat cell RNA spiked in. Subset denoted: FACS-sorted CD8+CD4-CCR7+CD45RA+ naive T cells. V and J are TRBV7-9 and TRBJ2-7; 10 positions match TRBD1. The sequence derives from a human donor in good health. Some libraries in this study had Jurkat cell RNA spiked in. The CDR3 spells CASSSSILDRGQSYEQYF. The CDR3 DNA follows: TGTGCCAGCAGCTCCTCCATCCTCGACAGGGGGCAATCCTACGAGCAGTACTTC. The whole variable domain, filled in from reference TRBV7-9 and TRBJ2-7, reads DTGVSQNPRHKITKRGQNVTFRCDPISEHNRLYWYRQTLGQGPEFLTYFQNEAQLEKSRLLSDRFSAERPKGSFSTLEIQRTEQGDSAMYLCASSSSILDRGQSYEQYFGPGTRLTVT.